The TCR beta chain described here comes from a study of T cell repertoires in cytomegalovirus infection. Background on the study: Researchers turned to recently identified HLA-C-restricted CMV epitopes as well as well-studied HLA-B-restricted ones.

Looked up from germline, CDR1 is SQVTM and CDR2 is ANQGSEA. The CDR3 is made up of 17 amino acids. Germline trimming cut 3 bases from V and 0 bases from J; bases unmatched to any gene: 9. Each CDR3 protein gets one entry after TCRdb re-called the reads with MiXCR. The sample lists about 890,000 distinct CDR3 sequences, about 33% seen once, with roughly 13% in the top ten. As to this clonotype: The antigen remains unidentified.

Material: cultured CD8+ T cells from PBMCs, obtained from culture after CMV antigen stimulation. The TCR originated in a human donor in good health (CMV status not recorded). Some clones in this sample may be carry-over from other donors' samples. The rearrangement uses TRBV29-1 and TRBJ2-3; 10 nucleotides agree with TRBD2. The CDR3 here is CSVDGLAGVTSTDTQYF. The CDR3 DNA follows: TGCAGCGTTGATGGGCTAGCGGGGGTCACTAGCACAGATACGCAGTATTTT.